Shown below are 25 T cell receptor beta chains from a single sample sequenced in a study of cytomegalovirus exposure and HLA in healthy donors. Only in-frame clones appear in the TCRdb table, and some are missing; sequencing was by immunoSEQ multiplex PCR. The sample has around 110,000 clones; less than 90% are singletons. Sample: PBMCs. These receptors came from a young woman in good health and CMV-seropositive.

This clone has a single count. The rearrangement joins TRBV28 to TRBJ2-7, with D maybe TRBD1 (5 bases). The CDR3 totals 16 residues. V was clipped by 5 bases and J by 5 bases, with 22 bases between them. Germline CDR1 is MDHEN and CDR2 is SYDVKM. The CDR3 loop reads CASSPRTRNLWNEQYF. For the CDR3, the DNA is TGTGCCAGCAGTCCAAGGACAAGGAATCTCTGGAACGAGCAGTACTTC.

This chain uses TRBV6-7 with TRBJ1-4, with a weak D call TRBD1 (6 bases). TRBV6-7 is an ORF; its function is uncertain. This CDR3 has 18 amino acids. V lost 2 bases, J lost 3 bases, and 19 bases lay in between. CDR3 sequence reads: CASSYPTLKGGPNEKLFF. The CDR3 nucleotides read TGTGCCAGCAGTTACCCAACCTTAAAGGGGGGGCCTAATGAAAAACTGTTTTTT.

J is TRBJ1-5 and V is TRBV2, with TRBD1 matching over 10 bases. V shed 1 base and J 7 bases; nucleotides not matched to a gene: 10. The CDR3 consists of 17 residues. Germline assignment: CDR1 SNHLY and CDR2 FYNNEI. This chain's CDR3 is CASSEGSRTGGKQPQHF. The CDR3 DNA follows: TGTGCCAGCAGTGAAGGGTCCCGGACAGGGGGTAAACAGCCCCAGCATTTT.

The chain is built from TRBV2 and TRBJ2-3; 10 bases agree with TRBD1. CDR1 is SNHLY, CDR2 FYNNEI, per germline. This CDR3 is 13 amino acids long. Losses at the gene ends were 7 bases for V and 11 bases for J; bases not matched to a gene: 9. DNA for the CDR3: TGTGCCAGCAACCGGGACAGGGGATATGGGCAGTATTTT. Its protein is CASNRDRGYGQYF.

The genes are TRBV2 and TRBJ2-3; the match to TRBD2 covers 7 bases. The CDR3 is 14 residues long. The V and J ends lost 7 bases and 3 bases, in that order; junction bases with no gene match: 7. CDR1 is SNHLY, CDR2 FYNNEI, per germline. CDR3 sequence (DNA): TGTGCCAGCATCGGGGGGAGCCTTACAGATACGCAGTATTTT. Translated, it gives CASIGGSLTDTQYF.

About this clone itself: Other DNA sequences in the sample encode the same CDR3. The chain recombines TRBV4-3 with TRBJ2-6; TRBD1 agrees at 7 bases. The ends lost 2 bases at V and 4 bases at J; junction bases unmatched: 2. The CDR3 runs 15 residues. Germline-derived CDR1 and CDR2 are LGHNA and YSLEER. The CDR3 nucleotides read TGCGCCAGCAGCCAAACAGGGGTCGGGGCCAACGTCCTGACTTTC. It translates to CASSQTGVGANVLTF.

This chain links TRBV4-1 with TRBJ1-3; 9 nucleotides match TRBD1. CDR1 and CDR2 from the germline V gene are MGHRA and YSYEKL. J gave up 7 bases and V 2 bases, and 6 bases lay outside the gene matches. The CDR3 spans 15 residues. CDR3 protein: CASSQPGTGRNTIYF. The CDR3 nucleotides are TGCGCCAGCAGCCAACCCGGGACAGGGAGGAACACCATATATTTT.

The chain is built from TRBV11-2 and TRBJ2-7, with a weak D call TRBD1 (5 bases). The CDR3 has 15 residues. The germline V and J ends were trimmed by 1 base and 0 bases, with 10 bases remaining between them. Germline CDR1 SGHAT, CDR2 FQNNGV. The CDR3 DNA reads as TGTGCCAGCAGCTTAGGGCCGACAGCCTCCTACGAGCAGTACGTC. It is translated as CASSLGPTASYEQYV.

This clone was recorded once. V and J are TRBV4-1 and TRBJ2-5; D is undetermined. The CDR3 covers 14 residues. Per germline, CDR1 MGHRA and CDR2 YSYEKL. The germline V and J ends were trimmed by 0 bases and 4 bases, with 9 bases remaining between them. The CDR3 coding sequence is TGCGCCAGCAGCCAAGACCGGTATGGAGAGACCCAGTACTTC. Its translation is CASSQDRYGETQYF.

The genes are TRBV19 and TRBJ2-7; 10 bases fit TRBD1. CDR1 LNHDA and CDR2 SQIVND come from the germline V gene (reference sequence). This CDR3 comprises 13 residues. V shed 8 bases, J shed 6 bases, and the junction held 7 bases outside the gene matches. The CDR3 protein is CASATTGGTEQYV. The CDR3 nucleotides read TGTGCCAGTGCGACGACAGGGGGCACCGAGCAGTACGTC.

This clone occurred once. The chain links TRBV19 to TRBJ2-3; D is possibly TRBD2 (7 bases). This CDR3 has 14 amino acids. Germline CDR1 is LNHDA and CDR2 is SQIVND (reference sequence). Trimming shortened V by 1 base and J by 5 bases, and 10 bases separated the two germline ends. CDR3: CASSIGGGVDTQYF. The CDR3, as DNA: TGTGCCAGTAGTATAGGCGGGGGCGTAGATACGCAGTATTTT.

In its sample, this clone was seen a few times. CDR3 loop: CASSQDRYYEQYF. CDR3 sequence (DNA): TGTGCCAGCAGCCAAGACAGATACTACGAGCAGTACTTC. The rearrangement links TRBV14 to TRBJ2-7, with unresolved D. Germline V gene sequence: CDR1 SGHDN, CDR2 FVKESK. The V end was cut by 0 bases, the J end by 3 bases, with 6 bases between. CDR3 length: 13 amino acids.

The CDR3 bases are TGCAGCGTGGAGACGGACAGTCGGCGGAACACTGAAGCTTTCTTT. Its protein is CSVETDSRRNTEAFF. The chain carries TRBV29-1 and TRBJ1-1; weak D call: TRBD1 (6 bases). Germline V CDR1 and CDR2: SQVTM, ANQGSEA. The CDR3 has 15 amino acids. V was trimmed by 6 bases and J by 1 base, leaving 18 bases between them.

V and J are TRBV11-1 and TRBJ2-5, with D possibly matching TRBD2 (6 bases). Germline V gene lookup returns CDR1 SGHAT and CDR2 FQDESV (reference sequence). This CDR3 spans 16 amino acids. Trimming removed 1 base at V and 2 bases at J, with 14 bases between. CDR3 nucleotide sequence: TGTGCCAGCAGCTTAGAAGGGTTAGGACTACAAGAGACCCAGTACTTC. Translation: CASSLEGLGLQETQYF.

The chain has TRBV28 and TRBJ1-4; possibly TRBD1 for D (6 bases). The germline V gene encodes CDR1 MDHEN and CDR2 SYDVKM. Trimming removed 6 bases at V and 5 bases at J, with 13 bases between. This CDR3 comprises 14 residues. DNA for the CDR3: TGTGCCAGCAGGCACGGGACACGGAATGAAAAACTGTTTTTT. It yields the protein CASRHGTRNEKLFF.

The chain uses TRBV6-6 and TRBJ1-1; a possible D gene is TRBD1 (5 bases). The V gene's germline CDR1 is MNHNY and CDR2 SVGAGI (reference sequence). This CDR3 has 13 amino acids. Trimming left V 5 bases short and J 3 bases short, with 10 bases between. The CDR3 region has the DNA TGTGCCAGCAGTAACCGACAGTACACTGAAGCTTTCTTT. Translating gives CASSNRQYTEAFF.

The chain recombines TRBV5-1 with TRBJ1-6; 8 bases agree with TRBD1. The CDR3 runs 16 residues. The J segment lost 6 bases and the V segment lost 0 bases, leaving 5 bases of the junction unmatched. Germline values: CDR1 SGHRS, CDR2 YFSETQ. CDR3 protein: CASSLAGQGGNSPLHF. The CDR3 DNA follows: TGCGCCAGCAGCTTGGCCGGACAGGGAGGTAATTCACCCCTCCACTTT.

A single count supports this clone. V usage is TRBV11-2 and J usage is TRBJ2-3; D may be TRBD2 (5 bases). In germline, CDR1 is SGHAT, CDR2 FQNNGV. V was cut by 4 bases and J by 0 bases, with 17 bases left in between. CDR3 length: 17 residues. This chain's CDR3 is CASSSKTSAASTDTQYF. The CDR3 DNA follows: TGTGCCAGCAGCTCCAAGACCTCAGCGGCTAGCACAGATACGCAGTATTTT.

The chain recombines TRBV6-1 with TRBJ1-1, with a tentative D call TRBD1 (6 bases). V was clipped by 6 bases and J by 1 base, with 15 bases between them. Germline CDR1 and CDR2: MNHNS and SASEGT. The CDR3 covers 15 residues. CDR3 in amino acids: CASSERGQTNTEAFF. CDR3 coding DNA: TGTGCCAGCAGCGAGCGCGGACAGACGAACACTGAAGCTTTCTTT.

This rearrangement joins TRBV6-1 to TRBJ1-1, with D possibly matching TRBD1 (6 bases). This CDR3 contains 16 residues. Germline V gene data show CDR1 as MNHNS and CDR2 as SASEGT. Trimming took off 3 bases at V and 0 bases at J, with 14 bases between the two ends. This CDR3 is CASSDPRQVMNTEAFF. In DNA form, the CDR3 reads TGTGCCAGCAGTGATCCGCGACAGGTGATGAACACTGAAGCTTTCTTT.

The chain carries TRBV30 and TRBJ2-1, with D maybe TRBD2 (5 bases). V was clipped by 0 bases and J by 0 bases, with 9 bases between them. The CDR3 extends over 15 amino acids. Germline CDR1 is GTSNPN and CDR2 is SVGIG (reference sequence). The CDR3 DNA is TGTGCCTGGAGTGTATCGGGAAGCTCCTACAATGAGCAGTTCTTC. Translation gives CAWSVSGSSYNEQFF.

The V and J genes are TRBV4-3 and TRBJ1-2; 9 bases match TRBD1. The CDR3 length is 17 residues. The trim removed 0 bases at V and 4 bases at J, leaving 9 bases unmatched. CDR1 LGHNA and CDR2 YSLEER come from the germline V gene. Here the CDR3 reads CASSQDQTGTGTYGYTF. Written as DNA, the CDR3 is TGCGCCAGCAGCCAAGATCAGACCGGGACAGGGACCTATGGCTACACCTTC.

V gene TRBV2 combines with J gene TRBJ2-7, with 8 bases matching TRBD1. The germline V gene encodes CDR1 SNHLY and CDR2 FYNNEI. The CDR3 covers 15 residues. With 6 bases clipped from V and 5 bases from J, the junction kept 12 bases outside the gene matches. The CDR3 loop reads CASSGPRQGIHEQYF. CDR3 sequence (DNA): TGTGCCAGCAGCGGCCCCCGACAGGGGATCCACGAGCAGTACTTC.

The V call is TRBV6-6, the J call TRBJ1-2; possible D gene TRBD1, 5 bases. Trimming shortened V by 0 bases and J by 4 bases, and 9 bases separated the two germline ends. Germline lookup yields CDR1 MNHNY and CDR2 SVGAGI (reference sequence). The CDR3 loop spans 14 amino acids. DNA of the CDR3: TGTGCCAGCAGTTACTCGCCAGGGCGCTATGGCTACACCTTC. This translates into CASSYSPGRYGYTF.

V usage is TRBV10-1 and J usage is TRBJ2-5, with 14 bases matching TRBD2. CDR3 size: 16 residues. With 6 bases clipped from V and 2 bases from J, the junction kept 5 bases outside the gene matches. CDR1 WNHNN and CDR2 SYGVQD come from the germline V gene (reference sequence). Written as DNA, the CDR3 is TGCGCCAGCAGCCCTGGACTAGCGGGGGGTCAAGAGACCCAGTACTTC. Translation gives CASSPGLAGGQETQYF.